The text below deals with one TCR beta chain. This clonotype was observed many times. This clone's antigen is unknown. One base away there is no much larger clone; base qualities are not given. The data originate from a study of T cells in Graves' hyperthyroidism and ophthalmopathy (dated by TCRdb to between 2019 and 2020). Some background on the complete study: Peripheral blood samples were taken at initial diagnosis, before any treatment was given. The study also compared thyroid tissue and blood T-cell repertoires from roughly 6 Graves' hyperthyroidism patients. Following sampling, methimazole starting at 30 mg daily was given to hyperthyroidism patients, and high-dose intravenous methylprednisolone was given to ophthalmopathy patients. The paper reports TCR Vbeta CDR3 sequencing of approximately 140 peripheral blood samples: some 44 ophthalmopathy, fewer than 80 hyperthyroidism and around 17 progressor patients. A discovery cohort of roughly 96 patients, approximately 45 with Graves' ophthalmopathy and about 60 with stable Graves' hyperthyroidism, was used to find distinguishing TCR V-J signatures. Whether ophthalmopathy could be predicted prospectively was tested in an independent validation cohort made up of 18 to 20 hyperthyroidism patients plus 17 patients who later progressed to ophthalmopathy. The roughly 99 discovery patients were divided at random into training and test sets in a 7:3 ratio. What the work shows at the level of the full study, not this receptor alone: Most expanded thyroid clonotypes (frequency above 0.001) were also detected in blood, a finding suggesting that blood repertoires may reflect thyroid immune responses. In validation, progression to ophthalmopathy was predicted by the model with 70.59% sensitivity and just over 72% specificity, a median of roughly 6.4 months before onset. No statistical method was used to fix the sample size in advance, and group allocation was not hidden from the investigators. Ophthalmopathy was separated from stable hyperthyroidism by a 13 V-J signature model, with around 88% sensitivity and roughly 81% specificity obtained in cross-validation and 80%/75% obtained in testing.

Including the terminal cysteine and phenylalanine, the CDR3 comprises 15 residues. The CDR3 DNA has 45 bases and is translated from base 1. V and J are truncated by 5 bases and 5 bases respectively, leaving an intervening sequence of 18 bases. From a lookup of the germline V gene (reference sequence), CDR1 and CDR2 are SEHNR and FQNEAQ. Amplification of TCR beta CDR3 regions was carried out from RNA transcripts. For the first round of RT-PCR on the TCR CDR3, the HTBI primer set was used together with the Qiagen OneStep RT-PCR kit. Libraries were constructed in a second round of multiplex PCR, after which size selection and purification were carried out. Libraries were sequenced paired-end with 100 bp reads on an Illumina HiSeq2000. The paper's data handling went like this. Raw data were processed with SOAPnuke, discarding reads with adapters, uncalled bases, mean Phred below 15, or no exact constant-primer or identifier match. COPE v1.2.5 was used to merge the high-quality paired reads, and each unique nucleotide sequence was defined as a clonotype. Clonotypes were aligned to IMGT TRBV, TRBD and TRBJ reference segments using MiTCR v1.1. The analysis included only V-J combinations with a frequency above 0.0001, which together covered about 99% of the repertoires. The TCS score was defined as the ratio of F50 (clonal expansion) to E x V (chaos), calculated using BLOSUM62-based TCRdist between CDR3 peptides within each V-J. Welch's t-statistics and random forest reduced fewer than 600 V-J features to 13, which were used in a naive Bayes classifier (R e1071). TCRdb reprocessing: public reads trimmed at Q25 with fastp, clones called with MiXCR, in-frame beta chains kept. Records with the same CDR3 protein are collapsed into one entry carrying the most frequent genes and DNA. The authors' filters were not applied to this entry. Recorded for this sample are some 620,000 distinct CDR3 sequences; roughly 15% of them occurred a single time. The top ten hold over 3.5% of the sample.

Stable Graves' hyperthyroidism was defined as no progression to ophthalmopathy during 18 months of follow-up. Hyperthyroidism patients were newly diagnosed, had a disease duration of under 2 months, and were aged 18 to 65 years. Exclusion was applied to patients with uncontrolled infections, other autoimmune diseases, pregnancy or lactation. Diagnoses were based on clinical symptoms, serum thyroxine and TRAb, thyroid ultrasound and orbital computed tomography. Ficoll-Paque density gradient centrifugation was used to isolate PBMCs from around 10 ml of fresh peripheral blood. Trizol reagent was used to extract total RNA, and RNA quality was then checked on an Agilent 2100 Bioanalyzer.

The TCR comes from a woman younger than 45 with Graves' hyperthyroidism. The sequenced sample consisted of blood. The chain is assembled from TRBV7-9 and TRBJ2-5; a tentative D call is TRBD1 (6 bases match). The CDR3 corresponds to CASSREGHPRETQYF. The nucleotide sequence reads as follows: TGTGCCAGCAGCCGAGAGGGACATCCCAGGGAGACCCAGTACTTC.